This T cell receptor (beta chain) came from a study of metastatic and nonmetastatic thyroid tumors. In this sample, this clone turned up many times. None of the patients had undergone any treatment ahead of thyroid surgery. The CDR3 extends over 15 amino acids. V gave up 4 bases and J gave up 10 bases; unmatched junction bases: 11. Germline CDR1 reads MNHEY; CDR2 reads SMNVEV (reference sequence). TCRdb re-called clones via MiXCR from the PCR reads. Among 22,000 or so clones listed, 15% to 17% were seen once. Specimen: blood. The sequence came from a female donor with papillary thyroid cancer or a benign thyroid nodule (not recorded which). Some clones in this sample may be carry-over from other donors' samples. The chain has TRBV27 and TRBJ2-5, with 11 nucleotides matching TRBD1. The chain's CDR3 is CASSSHGQGAYSQYF. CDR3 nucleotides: TGTGCCAGCAGTTCCCACGGACAGGGGGCGTATAGCCAGTACTTC.